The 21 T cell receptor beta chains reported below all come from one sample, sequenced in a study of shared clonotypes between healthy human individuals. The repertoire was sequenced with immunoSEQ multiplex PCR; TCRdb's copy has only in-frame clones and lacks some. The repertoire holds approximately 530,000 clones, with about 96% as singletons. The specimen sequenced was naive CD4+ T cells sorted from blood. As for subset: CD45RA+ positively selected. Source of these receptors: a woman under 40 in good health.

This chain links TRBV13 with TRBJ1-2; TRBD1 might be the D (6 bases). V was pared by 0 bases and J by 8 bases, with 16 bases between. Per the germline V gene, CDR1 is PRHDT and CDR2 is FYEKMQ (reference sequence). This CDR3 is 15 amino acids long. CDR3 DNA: TGTGCCAGCAGCTTAGGCCTAAGGGGGGCCGACGGCTACACCTTC. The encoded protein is CASSLGLRGADGYTF.

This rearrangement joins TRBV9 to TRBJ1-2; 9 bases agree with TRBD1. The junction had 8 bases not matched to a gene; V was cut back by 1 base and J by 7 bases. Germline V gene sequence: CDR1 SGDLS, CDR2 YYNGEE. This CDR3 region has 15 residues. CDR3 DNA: TGTGCCAGCAGCGTAACCGGGACAGGGCCTAGTGGCTACACCTTC. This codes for CASSVTGTGPSGYTF.

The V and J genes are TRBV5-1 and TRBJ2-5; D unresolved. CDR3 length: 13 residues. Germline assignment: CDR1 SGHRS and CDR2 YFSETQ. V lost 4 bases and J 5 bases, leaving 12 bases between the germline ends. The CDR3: CASSLRPTETQYF. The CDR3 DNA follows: TGCGCCAGCAGCCTCCGACCCACTGAGACCCAGTACTTC.

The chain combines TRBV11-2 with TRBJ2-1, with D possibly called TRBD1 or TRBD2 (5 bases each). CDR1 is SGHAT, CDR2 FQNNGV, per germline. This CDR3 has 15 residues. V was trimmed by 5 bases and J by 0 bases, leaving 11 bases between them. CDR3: CASSQKGSSYNEQFF. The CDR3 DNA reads TGTGCCAGCAGCCAAAAGGGGAGCTCCTACAATGAGCAGTTCTTC.

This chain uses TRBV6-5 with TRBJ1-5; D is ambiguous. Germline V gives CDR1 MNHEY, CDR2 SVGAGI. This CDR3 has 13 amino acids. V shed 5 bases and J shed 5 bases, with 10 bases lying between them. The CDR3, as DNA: TGTGCCAGCAGTAGTCAGAGCCATCAGCCCCAGCATTTT. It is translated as CASSSQSHQPQHF.

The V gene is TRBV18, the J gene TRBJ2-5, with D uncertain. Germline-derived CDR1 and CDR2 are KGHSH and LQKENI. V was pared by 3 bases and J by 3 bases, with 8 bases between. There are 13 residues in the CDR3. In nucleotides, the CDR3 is TGTGCCAGCTCACCTCGCAGAGAAGAGACCCAGTACTTC. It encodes CASSPRREETQYF. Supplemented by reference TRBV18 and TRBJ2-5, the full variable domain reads NAGVMQNPRHLVRRRGQEARLRCSPMKGHSHVYWYRQLPEEGLKFMVYLQKENIIDESGMPKERFSAEFPKEGPSILRIQQVVRGDSAAYFCASSPRREETQYFGPGTRLLVL.

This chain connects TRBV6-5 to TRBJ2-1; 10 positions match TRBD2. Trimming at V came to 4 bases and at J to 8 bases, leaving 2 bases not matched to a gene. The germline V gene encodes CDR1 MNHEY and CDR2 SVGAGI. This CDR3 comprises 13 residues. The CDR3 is CASSFSGRYEQFF. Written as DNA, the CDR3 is TGTGCCAGCAGTTTTAGCGGGAGGTATGAGCAGTTCTTC.

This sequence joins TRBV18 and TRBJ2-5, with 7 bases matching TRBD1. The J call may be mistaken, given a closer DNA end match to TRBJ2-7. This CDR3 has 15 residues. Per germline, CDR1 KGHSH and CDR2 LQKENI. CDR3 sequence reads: CASSPLRDSSYEQYF. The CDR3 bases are TGTGCCAGCTCACCCTTACGGGACAGCTCCTACGAGCAGTACTTC.

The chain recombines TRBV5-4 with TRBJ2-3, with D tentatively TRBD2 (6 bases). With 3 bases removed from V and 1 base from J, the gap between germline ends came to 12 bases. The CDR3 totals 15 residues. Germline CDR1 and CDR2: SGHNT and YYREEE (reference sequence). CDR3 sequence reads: CASSSAGPGTDTQYF. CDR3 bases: TGTGCCAGCAGCTCCGCGGGACCAGGCACAGATACGCAGTATTTT.

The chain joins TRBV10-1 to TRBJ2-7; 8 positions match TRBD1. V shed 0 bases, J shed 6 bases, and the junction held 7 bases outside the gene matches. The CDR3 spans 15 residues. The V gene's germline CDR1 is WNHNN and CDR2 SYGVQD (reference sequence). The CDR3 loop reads CASSESRTGRIEQYF. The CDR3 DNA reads TGCGCCAGCAGTGAGTCGAGGACAGGGAGGATCGAGCAGTACTTC.

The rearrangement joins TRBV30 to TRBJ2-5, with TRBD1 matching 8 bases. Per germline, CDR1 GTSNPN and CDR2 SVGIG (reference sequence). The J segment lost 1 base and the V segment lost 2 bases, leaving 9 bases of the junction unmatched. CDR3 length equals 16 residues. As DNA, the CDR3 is TGTGCCTGGAGTAGGACAGGGCACGCGGGCCAAGAGACCCAGTACTTC. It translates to CAWSRTGHAGQETQYF.

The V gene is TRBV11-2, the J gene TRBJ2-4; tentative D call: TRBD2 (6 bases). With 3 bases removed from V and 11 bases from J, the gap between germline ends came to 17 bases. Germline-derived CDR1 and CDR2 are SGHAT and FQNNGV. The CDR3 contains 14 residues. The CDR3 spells CASSLEGSGRVQYF. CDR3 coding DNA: TGTGCCAGCAGCTTGGAGGGGTCAGGACGAGTTCAGTACTTC.

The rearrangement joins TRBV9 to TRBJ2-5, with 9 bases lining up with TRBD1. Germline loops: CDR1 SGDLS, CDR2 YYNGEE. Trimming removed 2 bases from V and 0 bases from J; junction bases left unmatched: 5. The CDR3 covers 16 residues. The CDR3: CASSVTDRGHQETQYF. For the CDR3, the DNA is TGTGCCAGCAGCGTTACGGACAGGGGTCACCAAGAGACCCAGTACTTC. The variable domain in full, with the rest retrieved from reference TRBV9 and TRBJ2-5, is DSGVTQTPKHLITATGQRVTLRCSPRSGDLSVYWYQQSLDQGLQFLIQYYNGEERAKGNILERFSAQQFPDLHSELNLSSLELGDSALYFCASSVTDRGHQETQYFGPGTRLLVL.

The CDR3 DNA reads TGCGCCAGCAAAGGAAGGCGGGAGGGCCCCAACACCGGGGAGCTGTTTTTT. Translating gives CASKGRREGPNTGELFF. The chain is built from TRBV10-1 and TRBJ2-2; 9 nucleotides match TRBD2. This CDR3 comprises 17 residues. Losses at the gene ends were 7 bases for V and 2 bases for J; bases not matched to a gene: 11. Germline CDR1 WNHNN, CDR2 SYGVQD (reference sequence).

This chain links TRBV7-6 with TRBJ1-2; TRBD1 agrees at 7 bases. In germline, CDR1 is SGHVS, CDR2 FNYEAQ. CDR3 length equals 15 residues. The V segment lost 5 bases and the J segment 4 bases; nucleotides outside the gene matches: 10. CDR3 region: CASSPRRQGSYGYTF. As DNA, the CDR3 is TGTGCCAGCAGCCCGAGAAGACAGGGATCCTATGGCTACACCTTC.

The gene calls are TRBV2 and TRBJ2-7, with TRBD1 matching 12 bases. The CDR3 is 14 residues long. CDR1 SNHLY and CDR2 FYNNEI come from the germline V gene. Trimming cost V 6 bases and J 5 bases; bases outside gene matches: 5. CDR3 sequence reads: CASSRDRGRDEQYF. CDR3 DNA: TGTGCCAGCAGCCGGGACAGGGGGCGGGACGAGCAGTACTTC.

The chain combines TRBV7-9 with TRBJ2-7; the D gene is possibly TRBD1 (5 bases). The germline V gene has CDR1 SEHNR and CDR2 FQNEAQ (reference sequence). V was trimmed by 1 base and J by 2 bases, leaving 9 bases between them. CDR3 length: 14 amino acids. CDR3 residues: CASSLVAGTYEQYF. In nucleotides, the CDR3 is TGTGCCAGCAGCTTAGTTGCAGGGACCTACGAGCAGTACTTC.

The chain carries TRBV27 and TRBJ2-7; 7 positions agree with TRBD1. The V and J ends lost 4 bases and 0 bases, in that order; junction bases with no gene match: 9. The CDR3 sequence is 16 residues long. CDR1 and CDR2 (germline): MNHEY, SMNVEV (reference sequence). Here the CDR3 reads CASSSSGTVSSYEQYF. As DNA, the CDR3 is TGTGCCAGCAGTTCCTCAGGGACAGTCAGCTCCTACGAGCAGTACTTC.

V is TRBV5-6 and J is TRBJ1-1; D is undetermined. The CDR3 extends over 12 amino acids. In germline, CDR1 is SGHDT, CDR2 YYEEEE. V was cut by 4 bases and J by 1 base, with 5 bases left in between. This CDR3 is CASSRGNTEAFF. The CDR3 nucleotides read TGTGCCAGCAGCCGAGGGAACACTGAAGCTTTCTTT. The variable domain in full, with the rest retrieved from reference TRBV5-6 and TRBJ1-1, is DAGVTQSPTHLIKTRGQQVTLRCSPKSGHDTVSWYQQALGQGPQFIFQYYEEEERQRGNFPDRFSGHQFPNYSSELNVNALLLGDSALYLCASSRGNTEAFFGQGTRLTVV.

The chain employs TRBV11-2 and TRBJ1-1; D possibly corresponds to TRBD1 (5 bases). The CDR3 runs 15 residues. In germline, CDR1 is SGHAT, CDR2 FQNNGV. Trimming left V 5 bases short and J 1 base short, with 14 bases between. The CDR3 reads CASSLLTVRNTEAFF. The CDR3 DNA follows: TGTGCCAGCAGCCTCCTGACAGTTAGGAACACTGAAGCTTTCTTT.

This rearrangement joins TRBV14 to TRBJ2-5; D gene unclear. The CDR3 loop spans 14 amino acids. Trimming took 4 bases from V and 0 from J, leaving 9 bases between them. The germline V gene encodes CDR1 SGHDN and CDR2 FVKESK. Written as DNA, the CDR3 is TGTGCCAGCAGCCTGGGCTCTAACCAAGAGACCCAGTACTTC. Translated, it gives CASSLGSNQETQYF.